This T cell receptor (beta chain) was obtained from a study of T cells in localized non-small cell lung cancer. Some clones are missing from TCRdb's copy, which holds only in-frame ones; the method was immunoSEQ multiplex PCR. This table holds roughly 40,000 clones, around 84% found once. The study, taken as a whole, reports: Higher blood T cell density went with longer overall survival. Adjacent uninvolved lung tissue had the highest T cell clonality, exceeding tumor. Sequencing involved a lone tumor region, leaving heterogeneity possible.

Notes on this clone: Its antigen remains unidentified.

The specimen was peripheral blood, collected before any cancer treatment. The receptor was derived from a man aged 18-55 years with stage I lung adenocarcinoma.

The CDR3 is CASSLAPSGADTQYF. For the CDR3, the DNA is TGCGCCAGCAGCTTGGCCCCTTCTGGCGCAGATACGCAGTATTTT. J is TRBJ2-3 and V is TRBV5-1, with D unclear. Germline V gene lookup returns CDR1 SGHRS and CDR2 YFSETQ. V was shortened by 0 bases and J by 4 bases, with 12 bases between the two germline ends. The CDR3 is 15 amino acids.